The T cell receptor (beta chain) under discussion was sequenced for a study of blood T cell repertoires in COVID-19. Assay used: immunoSEQ multiplex PCR; TCRdb lists only in-frame clones, some missing. The table has about 240,000 clones, more than 70% seen once. The CDR3 has 17 amino acids. This sequence joins TRBV21-1 and TRBJ2-1; the table names TRBD1, a call not compared with the DNA. TRBV21-1 is flagged as a pseudogene. Sample: peripheral blood. The TCR sequence derives from a man older than 75 with acute or convalescent COVID-19. CDR3 sequence reads: CASSKVKGQGTPNEQFF. CDR3 DNA: TGTGCCAGCAGCAAAGTGAAGGGACAGGGAACCCCCAATGAGCAGTTCTTC.